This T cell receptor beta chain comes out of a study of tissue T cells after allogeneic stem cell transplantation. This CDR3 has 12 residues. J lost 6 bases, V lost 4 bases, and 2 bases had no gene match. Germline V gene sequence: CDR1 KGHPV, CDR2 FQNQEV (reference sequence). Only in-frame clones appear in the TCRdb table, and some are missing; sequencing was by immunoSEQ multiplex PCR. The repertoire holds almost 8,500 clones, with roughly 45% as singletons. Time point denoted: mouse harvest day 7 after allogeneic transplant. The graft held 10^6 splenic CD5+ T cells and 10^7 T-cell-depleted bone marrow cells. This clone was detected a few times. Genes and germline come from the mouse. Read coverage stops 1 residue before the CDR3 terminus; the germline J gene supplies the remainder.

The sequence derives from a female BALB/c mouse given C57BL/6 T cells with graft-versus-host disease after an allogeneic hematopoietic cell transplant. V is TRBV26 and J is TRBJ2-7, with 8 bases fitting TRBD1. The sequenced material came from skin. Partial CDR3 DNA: TGTGCCAGCAGTCGGACAGGGCGTGAACAGTAC. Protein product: CASSRTGREQY. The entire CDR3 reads CASSRTGREQYF.